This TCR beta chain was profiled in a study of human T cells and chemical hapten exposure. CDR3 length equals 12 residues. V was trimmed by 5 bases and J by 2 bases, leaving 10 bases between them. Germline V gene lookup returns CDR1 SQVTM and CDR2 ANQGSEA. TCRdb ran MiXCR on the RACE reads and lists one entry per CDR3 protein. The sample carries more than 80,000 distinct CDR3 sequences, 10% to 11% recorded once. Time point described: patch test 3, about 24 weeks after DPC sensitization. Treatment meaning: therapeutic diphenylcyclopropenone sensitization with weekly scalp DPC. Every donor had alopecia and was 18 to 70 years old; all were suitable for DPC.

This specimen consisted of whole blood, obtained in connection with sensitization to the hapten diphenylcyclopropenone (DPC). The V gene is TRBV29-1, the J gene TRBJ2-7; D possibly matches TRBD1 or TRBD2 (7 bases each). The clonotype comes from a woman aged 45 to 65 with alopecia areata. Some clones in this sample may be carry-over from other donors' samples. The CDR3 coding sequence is TGCAGCGTTCAGGGGGGGACCTACGAGCAGTACTTC. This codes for CSVQGGTYEQYF.